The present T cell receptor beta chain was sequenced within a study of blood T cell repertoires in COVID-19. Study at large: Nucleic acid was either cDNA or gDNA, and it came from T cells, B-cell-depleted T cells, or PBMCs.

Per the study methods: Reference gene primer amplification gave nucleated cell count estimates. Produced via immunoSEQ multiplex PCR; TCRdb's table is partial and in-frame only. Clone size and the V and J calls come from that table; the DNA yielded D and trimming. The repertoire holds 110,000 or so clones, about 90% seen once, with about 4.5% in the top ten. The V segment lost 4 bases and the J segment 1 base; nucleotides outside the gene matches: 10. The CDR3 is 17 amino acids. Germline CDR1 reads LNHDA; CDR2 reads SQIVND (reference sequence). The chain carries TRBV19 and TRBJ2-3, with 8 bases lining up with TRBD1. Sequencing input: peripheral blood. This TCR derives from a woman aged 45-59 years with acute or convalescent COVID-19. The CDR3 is CASSTGTGNPRTDTQYF. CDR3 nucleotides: TGTGCCAGTAGTACCGGGACAGGCAACCCTCGCACAGATACGCAGTATTTT. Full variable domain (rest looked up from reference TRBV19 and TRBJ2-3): DGGITQSPKYLFRKEGQNVTLSCEQNLNHDAMYWYRQDPGQGLRLIYYSQIVNDFQKGDIAEGYSVSREKKESFPLTVTSAQKNPTAFYLCASSTGTGNPRTDTQYFGPGTRLTVL.